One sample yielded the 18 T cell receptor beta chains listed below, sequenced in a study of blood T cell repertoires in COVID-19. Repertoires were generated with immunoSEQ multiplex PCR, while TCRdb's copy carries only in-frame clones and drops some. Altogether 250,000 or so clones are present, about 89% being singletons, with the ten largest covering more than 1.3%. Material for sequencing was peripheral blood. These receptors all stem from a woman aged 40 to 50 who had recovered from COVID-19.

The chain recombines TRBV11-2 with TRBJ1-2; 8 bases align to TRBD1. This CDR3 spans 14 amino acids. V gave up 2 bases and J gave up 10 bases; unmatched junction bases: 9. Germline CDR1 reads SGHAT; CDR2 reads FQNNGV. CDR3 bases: TGTGCCAGCAGCTTATTACGACAGGGGAGGGACTACACCTTC. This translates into CASSLLRQGRDYTF.

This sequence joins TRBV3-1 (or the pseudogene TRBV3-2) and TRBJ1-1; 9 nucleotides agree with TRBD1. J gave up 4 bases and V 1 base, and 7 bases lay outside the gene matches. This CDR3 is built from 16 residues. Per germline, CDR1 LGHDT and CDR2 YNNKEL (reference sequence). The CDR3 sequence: CASSQGWDRVSTEAFF. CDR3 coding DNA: TGTGCCAGCAGCCAAGGGTGGGACAGGGTGAGCACTGAAGCTTTCTTT.

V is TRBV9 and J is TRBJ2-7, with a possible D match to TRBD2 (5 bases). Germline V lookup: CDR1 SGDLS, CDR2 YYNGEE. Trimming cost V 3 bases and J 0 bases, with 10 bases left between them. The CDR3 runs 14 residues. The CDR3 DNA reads TGTGCCAGCAGCGCCGGACGGGACTCCTACGAGCAGTACTTC. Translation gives CASSAGRDSYEQYF.

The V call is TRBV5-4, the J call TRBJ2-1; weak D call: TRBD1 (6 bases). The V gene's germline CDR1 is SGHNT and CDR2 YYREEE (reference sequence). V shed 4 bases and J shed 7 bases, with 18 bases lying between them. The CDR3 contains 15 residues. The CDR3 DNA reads TGTGCCAGCAGCCCCCAACAGGGTGGGTTGAATGAGCAGTTCTTC. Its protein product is CASSPQQGGLNEQFF.

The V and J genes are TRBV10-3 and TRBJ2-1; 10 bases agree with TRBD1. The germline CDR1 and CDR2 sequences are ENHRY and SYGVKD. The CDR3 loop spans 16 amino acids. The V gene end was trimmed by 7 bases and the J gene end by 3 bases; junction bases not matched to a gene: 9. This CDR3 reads CAIIQDRGKFYNEQFF. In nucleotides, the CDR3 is TGTGCCATCATCCAGGACAGGGGGAAATTCTACAATGAGCAGTTCTTC.

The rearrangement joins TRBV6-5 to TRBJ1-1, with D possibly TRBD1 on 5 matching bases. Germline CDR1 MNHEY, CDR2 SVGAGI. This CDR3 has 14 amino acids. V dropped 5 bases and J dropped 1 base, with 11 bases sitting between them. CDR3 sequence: CASSRHGQNTEAFF. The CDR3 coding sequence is TGTGCCAGCAGTCGCCACGGACAGAACACTGAAGCTTTCTTT.

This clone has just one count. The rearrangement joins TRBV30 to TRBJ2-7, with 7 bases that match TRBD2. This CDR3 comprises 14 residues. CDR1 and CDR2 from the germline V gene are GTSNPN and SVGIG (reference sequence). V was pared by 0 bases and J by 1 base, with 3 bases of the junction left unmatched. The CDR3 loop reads CAWSVNGGSYEQYF. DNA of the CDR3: TGTGCCTGGAGTGTTAACGGGGGGTCCTACGAGCAGTACTTC.

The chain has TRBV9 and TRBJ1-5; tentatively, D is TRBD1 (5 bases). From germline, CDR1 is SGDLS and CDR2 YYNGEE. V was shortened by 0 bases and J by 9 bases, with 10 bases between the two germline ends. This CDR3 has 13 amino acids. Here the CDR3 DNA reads TGTGCCAGCAGCGTAGGGGGCCCGGGGCCCCAGCATTTT. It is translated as CASSVGGPGPQHF.

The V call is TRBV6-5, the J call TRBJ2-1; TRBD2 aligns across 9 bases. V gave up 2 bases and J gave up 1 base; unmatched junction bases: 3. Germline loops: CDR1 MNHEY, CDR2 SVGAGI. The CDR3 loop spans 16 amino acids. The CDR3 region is CASSYGTSRSYNEQFF. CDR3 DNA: TGTGCCAGCAGTTACGGGACTAGCAGATCCTACAATGAGCAGTTCTTC.

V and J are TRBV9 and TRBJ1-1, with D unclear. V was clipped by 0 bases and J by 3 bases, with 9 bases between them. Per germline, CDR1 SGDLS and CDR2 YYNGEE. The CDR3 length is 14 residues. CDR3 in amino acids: CASSVAQRDTEAFF. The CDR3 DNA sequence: TGTGCCAGCAGCGTAGCGCAACGGGACACTGAAGCTTTCTTT.

CDR3 sequence: CAWGPLGQGDLWAGNTIYF. In DNA, the CDR3 is TGTGCCTGGGGCCCCCTGGGACAGGGGGACTTATGGGCTGGAAACACCATATATTTT. V gene TRBV30 combines with J gene TRBJ1-3; 11 bases match TRBD1. CDR3 length: 19 residues. In germline, CDR1 is GTSNPN, CDR2 SVGIG (reference sequence). Germline trimming cut 5 bases from V and 2 bases from J; bases unmatched to any gene: 17.

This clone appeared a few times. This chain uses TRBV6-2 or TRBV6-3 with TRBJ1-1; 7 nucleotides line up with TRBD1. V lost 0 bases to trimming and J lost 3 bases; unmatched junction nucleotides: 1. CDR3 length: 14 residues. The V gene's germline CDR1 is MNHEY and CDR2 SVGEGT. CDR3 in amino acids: CASSYSRGYTEAFF. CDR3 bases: TGTGCCAGCAGTTACTCCAGGGGGTACACTGAAGCTTTCTTT.

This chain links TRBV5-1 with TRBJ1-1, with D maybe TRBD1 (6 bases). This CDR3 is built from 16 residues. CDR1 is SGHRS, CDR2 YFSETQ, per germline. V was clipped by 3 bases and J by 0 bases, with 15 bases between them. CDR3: CASSSAWAGVNTEAFF. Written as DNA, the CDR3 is TGCGCCAGCAGCTCGGCTTGGGCAGGGGTGAACACTGAAGCTTTCTTT.

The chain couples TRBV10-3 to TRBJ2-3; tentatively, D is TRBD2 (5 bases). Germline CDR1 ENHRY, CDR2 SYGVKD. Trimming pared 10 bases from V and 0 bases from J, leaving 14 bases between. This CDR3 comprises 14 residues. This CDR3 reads CATRKGLSTDTQYF. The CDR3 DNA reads TGTGCCACTCGAAAAGGACTCAGCACAGATACGCAGTATTTT.

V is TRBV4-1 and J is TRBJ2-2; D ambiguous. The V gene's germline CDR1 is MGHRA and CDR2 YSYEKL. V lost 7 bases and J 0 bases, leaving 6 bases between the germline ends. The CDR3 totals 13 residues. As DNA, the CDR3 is TGCGCCAGCACCCGGGCGAACACCGGGGAGCTGTTTTTT. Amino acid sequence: CASTRANTGELFF.

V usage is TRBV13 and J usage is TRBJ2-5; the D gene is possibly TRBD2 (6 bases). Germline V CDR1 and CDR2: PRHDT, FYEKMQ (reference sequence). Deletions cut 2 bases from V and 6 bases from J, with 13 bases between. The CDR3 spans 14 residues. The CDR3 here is CASSLPRAGQTQYF. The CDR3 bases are TGTGCCAGCAGCTTACCCCGGGCGGGGCAGACCCAGTACTTC.

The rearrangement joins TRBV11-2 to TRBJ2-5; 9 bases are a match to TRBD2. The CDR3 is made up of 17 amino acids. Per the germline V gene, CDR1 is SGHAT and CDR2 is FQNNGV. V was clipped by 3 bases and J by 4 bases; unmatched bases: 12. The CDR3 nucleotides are TGTGCCAGCAGCTTCGCCGCTGGGGCGGGGGGGCTAGAGACCCAGTACTTC. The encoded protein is CASSFAAGAGGLETQYF.

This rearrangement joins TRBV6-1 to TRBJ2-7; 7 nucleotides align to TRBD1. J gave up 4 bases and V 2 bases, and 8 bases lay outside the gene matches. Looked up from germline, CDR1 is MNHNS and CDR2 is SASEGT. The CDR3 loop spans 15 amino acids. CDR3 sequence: CASSEIGTALYEQYF. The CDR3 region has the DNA TGTGCCAGCAGTGAAATCGGGACAGCCTTATACGAGCAGTACTTC.